This T cell receptor beta chain was identified in a study of metastatic and nonmetastatic thyroid tumors. This clone was seen a few times. TCRdb reprocessed the PCR reads via MiXCR. The sample lists some 15,000 clones, about 23% occurring once. All patients were untreated before thyroid surgery. The CDR3 contains 20 residues. Germline V gives CDR1 MNHEY, CDR2 SMNVEV (reference sequence). V shed 3 bases, J shed 0 bases, and the junction held 9 bases outside the gene matches. The chain has TRBV27 and TRBJ2-2; 14 bases line up with TRBD2. The source of this sequence is a female donor with papillary thyroid cancer or a benign thyroid nodule (not recorded which). Some clones in this sample may be carry-over from other donors' samples. The sequenced sample consisted of adjacent normal tissue. CDR3 sequence reads: CASSFSPLGLAGANTGELFF. Written as DNA, the CDR3 is TGTGCCAGCAGTTTCTCCCCCTTGGGACTAGCGGGAGCGAACACCGGGGAGCTGTTTTTT.